These 32 T cell receptor beta chains originate from one sample sequenced in a study of T cells in women clearing cervical HPV infection. Using immunoSEQ multiplex PCR, the repertoire was profiled, and TCRdb retains in-frame clones only, with some absent. The sample shows about 27,000 clones, and 20% to 25% sits with its ten largest clones. The specimen sequenced was blood buffy coat. Every receptor here comes from a woman between 18 and 75 years old with a cervical HPV16 infection that either progressed to CIN3+ or cleared (not recorded which).

To note about this clone: Read sequence stops 3 residues before the CDR3 end, and the germline J gene provides the missing end. This sequence joins TRBV7-2 and TRBJ2-3; a weak D match, TRBD2 (6 bases). Germline CDR1 reads SGHTA; CDR2 reads FQGNSA. With 0 bases removed from V and 2 bases from J, the gap between germline ends came to 18 bases. CDR3 length equals 18 residues. This chain's CDR3 is CASSLAFAAGSFTDTQYF. CDR3 bases read: TGTGCCAGCAGCTTAGCCTTCGCGGCGGGATCTTTCACAGATACG.

For this clone: Compared with germline, one end of the junction differs, possibly owing to a read error. The CDR3 goes on 3 residues after the read ends, and that part is filled in from the germline J gene. This chain links TRBV7-7 with TRBJ2-1, with TRBD2 as a possible D gene (6 bases). CDR1 SSHAT and CDR2 FNYEAQ come from the germline V gene (reference sequence). The CDR3 is 15 residues long. CDR3 amino acids: CASSLALATYNEQFF. CDR3 DNA, as far as it was read: TGTGCTAGCAGCTTAGCGCTAGCGACCTACAATGAG. Drawing the rest from reference TRBV7-7 and TRBJ2-1, the complete variable domain is GAGVSQSPRYKVTKRGQDVTLRCDPISSHATLYWYQQALGQGPEFLTYFNYEAQPDKSGLPSDRFSAERPEGSISTLTIQRTEQRDSAMYRCASSLALATYNEQFFGPGTRLTVL.

Remarks on this clone: The CDR3 end lies 3 residues beyond the end of the read and is filled in from the germline J gene. The J gene is TRBJ2-3, the V gene TRBV10-3; 7 positions agree with TRBD1. The V gene end was trimmed by 11 bases and the J gene end by 0 bases; junction bases not matched to a gene: 5. Germline CDR1 reads ENHRY; CDR2 reads SYGVKD. The CDR3 has 13 residues. CDR3 sequence: CAVLTGSTDTQYF. CDR3 DNA (partial): TGTGCCGTCTTGACAGGGAGCACAGATACG.

A remark on this clone: At one boundary the junction diverges from the germline segment, which might be a read error. The read terminates 3 residues before the CDR3 end, so the remaining end is supplied by the germline J gene. In the same sample, other DNA sequences code for this CDR3. The gene calls are TRBV20-1 and TRBJ1-2; D may be TRBD1 (6 bases). In germline, CDR1 is DFQATT, CDR2 SNEGSKA (reference sequence). CDR3 size: 14 residues. The CDR3 DNA, read in part, is TGCAGTGCTAGGGGCCGACAGGTTCGCTATGGG. Amino acids: CSARGRQVRYG. The CDR3 as a whole reads CSARGRQVRYGYTF.

About this clone itself: The CDR3 extends 3 residues past the end of the read, so its final part is completed from the germline J gene. The gene calls are TRBV27 and TRBJ2-5; no clear D gene. The CDR3 has 13 amino acids. V lost 4 bases and J lost 0, with 6 bases in between. The germline CDR1 and CDR2 sequences are MNHEY and SMNVEV (reference sequence). The sequenced part of the CDR3 DNA is TGTGCCAGCAGTTCTATGTACCAAGAGACC. Translation: CASSSMYQET. The whole CDR3 sequence is CASSSMYQETQYF.

Regarding this clone: Read data end 3 residues before the CDR3 end; the end is taken from the germline J gene. The rearrangement links TRBV7-9 to TRBJ1-2, with TRBD1 as a possible D gene (6 bases). The V gene's germline CDR1 is SEHNR and CDR2 FQNEAQ (reference sequence). The CDR3 spans 12 residues. CDR3 DNA, as far as it was read: TGTGCCAGCTGGGGGGGCAGTCACGAC. Amino acids: CASWGGSHD. The whole CDR3 sequence reads CASWGGSHDYTF.

With respect to this clone: The read terminates 3 residues before the CDR3 end, so the remaining end is supplied by the germline J gene. J is TRBJ2-3 and V is TRBV2; a possible D gene is TRBD1 (5 bases). The length of the CDR3 is 14 residues. Germline values: CDR1 SNHLY, CDR2 FYNNEI. CDR3: CASSRGRIQETQYF. Partial CDR3 DNA: TGTGCCAGCAGTAGGGGCAGGATCCAAGAGACG.

Of note for this clone: The CDR3 extends 3 residues past the end of the read, so its final part is completed from the germline J gene. The rearrangement links TRBV6-1 to TRBJ2-5, with D uncertain. V lost 4 bases, J lost 5 bases, and 14 bases lay in between. CDR3 size: 14 residues. The germline CDR1 and CDR2 sequences are MNHNS and SASEGT. The CDR3: CASSGEAATETQYF. CDR3 bases read: TGTGCCAGCAGTGGAGAAGCCGCCACGGAGACC.

Remarks on this clone: The read falls 3 residues short of the CDR3 end, and the missing part is taken from the germline J gene. This chain connects TRBV7-2 to TRBJ1-4, with TRBD1 matching over 8 bases. CDR3 size: 14 residues. J lost 10 bases, V lost 5 bases, and 9 bases had no gene match. Germline CDR1 reads SGHTA; CDR2 reads FQGNSA. The sequenced CDR3 bases are TGTGCCAGCAGCCCCGGGATCACAGGGGGAAAA. This sequence encodes CASSPGITGGK. The whole CDR3 reads CASSPGITGGKLFF.

With respect to this clone: With the read ending 3 residues before the CDR3 end, the germline J gene is used to fill in that end. V gene TRBV7-2 combines with J gene TRBJ1-2, with a tentative D call TRBD1 (5 bases). Germline-derived CDR1 and CDR2 are SGHTA and FQGNSA. This CDR3 is built from 14 residues. The sequenced part of the CDR3 DNA is TGTGCCAGCAGCTTAGATGGGGCCGTGGGTGAC. Protein: CASSLDGAVGD. The full CDR3 sequence reads CASSLDGAVGDYTF.

With regard to this clone: With the read ending 3 residues before the CDR3 end, the germline J gene is used to fill in that end. V is TRBV5-1 and J is TRBJ2-1; a possible D gene is TRBD2 (6 bases). The CDR3 runs to 15 residues. Trimming took 4 bases from V and 8 from J, leaving 19 bases between them. Germline V gene lookup returns CDR1 SGHRS and CDR2 YFSETQ. The covered CDR3 bases are TGCGCCAGCAGCCTAGGGCCGGCTAGCGTACATGAG. The encoded protein is CASSLGPASVHE. The CDR3 in full is CASSLGPASVHEQFF.

Comment on this clone: The CDR3 goes on 3 residues after the read ends, and that part is filled in from the germline J gene. This chain joins TRBV20-1 and TRBJ1-1; possible D gene TRBD1, 6 bases. V shed 5 bases and J shed 0 bases, with 19 bases lying between them. Germline CDR1 reads DFQATT; CDR2 reads SNEGSKA (reference sequence). The CDR3 is 16 residues long. Partial CDR3 DNA: TGCAGTGCTCGCACTACAACAGGGATGTTGAACACTGAA. The encoded protein is CSARTTTGMLNTE. The whole CDR3 region reads CSARTTTGMLNTEAFF.

Notes on this clone: The CDR3 end falls 3 residues outside the read, so it is completed with the germline J gene. This chain connects TRBV30 to TRBJ2-3; 8 bases fit TRBD1. Germline V gives CDR1 GTSNPN, CDR2 SVGIG (reference sequence). This CDR3 has 16 residues. The CDR3 sequence is CAWSGGQVMYQETQYF. The sequenced CDR3 bases are TGTGCCTGGAGCGGGGGACAGGTGATGTACCAAGAGACG.

By frequency, this clone is medium-sized (0.01 to 0.1%). CDR3 sequence reads: CASSPGQSSYEQYF. CDR3 DNA (partial): TGCGCCAGCAGCCCAGGACAGTCCTCCTACGAG. This chain joins TRBV4-1 and TRBJ2-7; perhaps TRBD1 as D (6 bases). The CDR3 is cut off 3 residues early in the read; its end comes from the germline J gene. Per the germline V gene, CDR1 is MGHRA and CDR2 is YSYEKL. The V and J ends lost 4 bases and 0 bases respectively, with 10 bases between them. CDR3 length: 14 amino acids.

As regards this clone: The CDR3 end lies 3 residues beyond the end of the read and is filled in from the germline J gene. The chain links TRBV2 to TRBJ2-1; 15 nucleotides match TRBD2. The CDR3 loop spans 16 amino acids. Trimming cost V 5 bases and J 9 bases; bases outside gene matches: 8. The V gene's germline CDR1 is SNHLY and CDR2 FYNNEI. The CDR3 sequence: CASSKGLAGGVFEQFF. The sequenced CDR3 bases are TGTGCCAGCAGTAAGGGACTAGCGGGAGGTGTATTTGAG. Together with reference TRBV2 and TRBJ2-1, the CDR3 gives the full variable domain: EPEVTQTPSHQVTQMGQEVILRCVPISNHLYFYWYRQILGQKVEFLVSFYNNEISEKSEIFDDQFSVERPDGSNFTLKIRSTKLEDSAMYFCASSKGLAGGVFEQFFGPGTRLTVL.

Concerning this clone itself: Read data end 3 residues before the CDR3 end; the end is taken from the germline J gene. The rearrangement joins TRBV20-1 to TRBJ2-3; TRBD2 agrees at 10 bases. Germline V gives CDR1 DFQATT, CDR2 SNEGSKA (reference sequence). This CDR3 has 17 residues. Trimming cost V 3 bases and J 5 bases; bases outside gene matches: 14. The part of the CDR3 DNA that was read is TGCAGTGCTAGCCCGACTCATGCTAGCGGGAGCCGAGATACG. It yields the protein CSASPTHASGSRDT. The entire CDR3 is CSASPTHASGSRDTQYF.

With regard to this clone: The CDR3 goes on 3 residues after the read ends, and that part is filled in from the germline J gene. This chain uses TRBV11-2 with TRBJ1-2; no reliable D call. Germline V gives CDR1 SGHAT, CDR2 FQNNGV. The CDR3 runs to 14 residues. The DNA read from the CDR3 is TGTGCCAGCAGCTTAGATCCAGATCACGAAGGC. This codes for CASSLDPDHEG. The entire CDR3 reads CASSLDPDHEGYTF.

As regards this clone: The read terminates 3 residues ahead of where the CDR3 ends, so the germline J gene completes it. The chain uses TRBV20-1 and TRBJ1-2; D perhaps matches TRBD1 (5 bases). Germline CDR1 reads DFQATT; CDR2 reads SNEGSKA (reference sequence). The CDR3 loop spans 17 amino acids. V lost 1 base, J lost 5 bases, and 23 bases lay in between. CDR3 amino acids: CSARVQGGAGKGYGYTF. The DNA read from the CDR3 is TGCAGTGCTAGAGTTCAAGGTGGGGCAGGGAAAGGGTATGGC.

As for this clone: With the read ending 3 residues before the CDR3 end, the germline J gene is used to fill in that end. The V and J genes are TRBV11-2 and TRBJ2-1, with a tentative D call TRBD2 (6 bases). Trimming left V 5 bases short and J 5 bases short, with 10 bases between. CDR3 size: 13 residues. Germline CDR1 and CDR2: SGHAT and FQNNGV. The CDR3 protein is CASSRDSNNEQFF. The CDR3 DNA, read in part, is TGTGCCAGCAGCCGGGACTCAAACAATGAG.

With regard to this clone: The read terminates 3 residues before the CDR3 end, so the remaining end is supplied by the germline J gene. The V gene is TRBV20-1, the J gene TRBJ2-1; the match to TRBD2 covers 8 bases. Trimming cost V 7 bases and J 6 bases; bases outside gene matches: 17. CDR1 is DFQATT, CDR2 SNEGSKA, per germline (reference sequence). The CDR3 covers 16 residues. CDR3 residues: CSVYSLAGWVGNEQFF. The CDR3 bases that were read are TGCAGTGTCTATTCGCTAGCGGGTTGGGTGGGCAATGAG.

About this clone: The read halts 3 residues ahead of the CDR3 end, with the missing end drawn from the germline J gene. The chain has TRBV30 and TRBJ1-4; perhaps TRBD1 as D (5 bases). The CDR3 has 13 residues. Germline CDR1 is GTSNPN and CDR2 is SVGIG (reference sequence). The CDR3 spells CAWGRSGANVLFF. CDR3 bases read: TGTGCCTGGGGCCGCTCTGGGGCCAACGTA.

In the case of this clone: The sequenced fragment ends 3 residues before the CDR3 boundary, so the rest is inferred from the germline J gene. This chain connects TRBV19 to TRBJ2-7; 8 positions agree with TRBD1. This CDR3 has 14 residues. V gave up 4 bases and J gave up 3 bases; unmatched junction bases: 5. The germline V gene encodes CDR1 LNHDA and CDR2 SQIVND (reference sequence). CDR3 protein: CASSTGTGSYEQYF. Incomplete CDR3 DNA: TGTGCCAGTAGTACCGGGACAGGTAGCTACGAG.

About this clone itself: The read gets to within 3 residues of the CDR3 end, and the germline J gene fills in the rest. This rearrangement joins TRBV15 to TRBJ1-1; 9 bases align to TRBD1. The CDR3 is 13 amino acids. Germline CDR1 reads LNHNV; CDR2 reads YYDKDF (reference sequence). The V gene end was trimmed by 9 bases and the J gene end by 4 bases; junction bases not matched to a gene: 6. Incomplete CDR3 DNA: TGTGCCACAGTGGACAGGGGAGCCACTGAA. This encodes CATVDRGATE. The whole CDR3 protein is CATVDRGATEAFF.

In regard to this clone: The CDR3 extends 3 residues past the end of the read, so its final part is completed from the germline J gene. V and J are TRBV4-1 and TRBJ2-3, with 8 bases identical to TRBD1. Germline CDR1 is MGHRA and CDR2 is YSYEKL. The CDR3 has 15 amino acids. CDR3 DNA, as far as it was read: TGCGCCAGCAGCCCCCGGGACAGGCCCCAAGAGACG. Translating gives CASSPRDRPQET. The whole CDR3 protein is CASSPRDRPQETQYF.

Comments on this clone: The read ends 3 residues before the CDR3 terminus; that terminus is restored from the germline J gene. The chain is built from TRBV11-3 and TRBJ2-3; D gene uncertain. V gave up 2 bases and J gave up 6 bases, with 6 bases separating them. This CDR3 is built from 12 residues. The germline V gene has CDR1 SGHNT and CDR2 YENEEA. The CDR3 spells CASSLQADTQYF. The sequenced part of the CDR3 DNA is TGTGCCAGCAGCTTACAAGCCGATACG.

As to this clone: The read gets to within 3 residues of the CDR3 end, and the germline J gene fills in the rest. The chain employs TRBV7-9 and TRBJ2-4; 7 bases are shared with TRBD1. Germline V CDR1 and CDR2: SEHNR, FQNEAQ (reference sequence). The CDR3 loop spans 15 amino acids. The sequenced part of the CDR3 DNA is TGTGCCAGCAGCTCAGCCCTGACAGGGACCGATGGT. It is translated as CASSSALTGTDG. The CDR3 in its entirety is CASSSALTGTDGQYF.

Notes on this clone: The read ends 3 residues before the CDR3 terminus; that terminus is restored from the germline J gene. The rearrangement joins TRBV20-1 to TRBJ2-7, with D perhaps matching TRBD2 (5 bases). The CDR3 has 12 amino acids. V was trimmed by 0 bases and J by 5 bases, leaving 8 bases between them. Per the germline V gene, CDR1 is DFQATT and CDR2 is SNEGSKA (reference sequence). Partial CDR3 DNA: TGCAGTGCTAGAGAATCGGGGAACGAG. It is translated as CSARESGNE. The whole CDR3 protein is CSARESGNEQYF.

As to this clone: The read gets to within 3 residues of the CDR3 end, and the germline J gene fills in the rest. Other DNA sequences in the same sample also yield this CDR3. The J gene is TRBJ1-3, the V gene TRBV19, with a tentative D call TRBD1 (5 bases). This CDR3 has 14 residues. From germline, CDR1 is LNHDA and CDR2 SQIVND (reference sequence). The V end lost 7 bases, the J end lost 0 bases, and 10 bases lay between the germline ends. The sequenced part of the CDR3 DNA is TGTGCCAGTAATACAGGCGCCTCTGGAAACACC. This translates into CASNTGASGNT. The full-length CDR3 reads as CASNTGASGNTIYF.

A remark on this clone: Coverage ceases 3 residues before the CDR3 finishes, and the germline J gene fills in the end. V gene TRBV7-3 combines with J gene TRBJ2-1; 7 bases map to TRBD2. The J segment lost 2 bases and the V segment lost 2 bases, leaving 6 bases of the junction unmatched. This CDR3 comprises 16 residues. Germline lookup yields CDR1 SGHTA and CDR2 FQGTGA. The CDR3 sequence is CASSLGAGTTYNEQFF. The part of the CDR3 DNA that was read is TGTGCCAGCAGCTTAGGAGCGGGAACCACCTACAATGAG.

Note on this clone: Read data end 3 residues before the CDR3 end; the end is taken from the germline J gene. V gene TRBV7-3 combines with J gene TRBJ1-1, with D uncertain. V was pared by 2 bases and J by 1 base, with 5 bases between. The CDR3 has 13 amino acids. Germline CDR1 reads SGHTA; CDR2 reads FQGTGA. This CDR3 reads CASSLQSNTEAFF. The sequenced part of the CDR3 DNA is TGTGCCAGCAGCTTACAATCGAACACTGAA. The entire variable domain, with the rest obtained from reference TRBV7-3 and TRBJ1-1, is as follows: GAGVSQTPSNKVTEKGKYVELRCDPISGHTALYWYRQSLGQGPEFLIYFQGTGAADDSGLPNDRFFAVRPEGSVSTLKIQRTERGDSAVYLCASSLQSNTEAFFGQGTRLTVV.

With respect to this clone: The sequenced fragment ends 3 residues before the CDR3 boundary, so the rest is inferred from the germline J gene. The genes are TRBV30 and TRBJ2-2; D remains unclear. This CDR3 is 12 amino acids long. Per germline, CDR1 GTSNPN and CDR2 SVGIG (reference sequence). The ends were cut back, 3 bases at V and 7 bases at J, with 9 bases in the middle. This CDR3 reads CAWSFRGGELFF. CDR3 DNA, as far as it was read: TGTGCCTGGAGCTTCCGAGGCGGGGAG.

Comment on this clone: The read terminates 3 residues ahead of where the CDR3 ends, so the germline J gene completes it. The V gene is TRBV2, the J gene TRBJ2-4; 7 bases are shared with TRBD1. CDR3 size: 13 residues. Germline CDR1 and CDR2: SNHLY and FYNNEI. Partial CDR3 DNA: TGTGCCAGCAGTTACAGGGGACGTGAGACT. Translating gives CASSYRGRET. From start to end, the CDR3 is CASSYRGRETQYF.